This TCR beta chain was sequenced during a study of blood T cell repertoires in COVID-19. Study background: There were acute and convalescent COVID-19 samples, and they came from the United States, Italy and Spain. Sources were T cells, B-cell-depleted T cells, or PBMCs; the material itself was cDNA or gDNA.

Germline V gives CDR1 PRHDT, CDR2 FYEKMQ (reference sequence). This CDR3 is 16 amino acids long. Deletions cut 0 bases from V and 2 bases from J, with 13 bases between. Some clones are missing from TCRdb's copy, which holds only in-frame ones; the method was immunoSEQ multiplex PCR. The sample lists about 170,000 clones, about 88% occurring once. The sequenced sample was peripheral blood. This chain links TRBV13 with TRBJ1-2; D gene uncertain. This clonotype was obtained from a woman older than 75 in a cohort sampled during active or convalescent COVID-19. The CDR3 DNA is TGTGCCAGCAGCTTAGGCGCGGGTTATGACAACTATGGCTACACCTTC. Its protein product is CASSLGAGYDNYGYTF.